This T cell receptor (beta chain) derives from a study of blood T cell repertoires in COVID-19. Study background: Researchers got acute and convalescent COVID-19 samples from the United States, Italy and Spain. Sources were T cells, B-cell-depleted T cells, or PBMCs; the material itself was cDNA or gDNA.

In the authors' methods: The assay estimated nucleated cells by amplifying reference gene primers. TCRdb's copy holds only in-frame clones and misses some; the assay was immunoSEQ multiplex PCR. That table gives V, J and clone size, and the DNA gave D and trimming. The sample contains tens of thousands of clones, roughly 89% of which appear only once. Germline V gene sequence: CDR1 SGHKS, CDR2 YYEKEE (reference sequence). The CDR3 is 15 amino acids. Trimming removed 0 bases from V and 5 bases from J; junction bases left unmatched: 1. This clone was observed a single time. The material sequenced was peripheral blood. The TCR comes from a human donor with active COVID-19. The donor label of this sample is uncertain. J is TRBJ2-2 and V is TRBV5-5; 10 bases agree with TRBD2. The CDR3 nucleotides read TGTGCCAGCAGCTTGGTAGCGGGAGGAACCGGGGAGCTGTTTTTT. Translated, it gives CASSLVAGGTGELFF.